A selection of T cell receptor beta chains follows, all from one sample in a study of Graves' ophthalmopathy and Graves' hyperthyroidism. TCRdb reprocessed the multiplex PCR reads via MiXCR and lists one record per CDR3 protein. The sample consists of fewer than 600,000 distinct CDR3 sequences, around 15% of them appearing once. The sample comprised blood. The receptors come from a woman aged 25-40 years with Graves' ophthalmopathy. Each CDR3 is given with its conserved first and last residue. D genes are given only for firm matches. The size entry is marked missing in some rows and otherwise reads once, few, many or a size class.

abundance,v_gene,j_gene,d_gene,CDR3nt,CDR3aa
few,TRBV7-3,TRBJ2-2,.,TGTGCCAGCAGCTTCCACACCGACACCGGGGAGCTGTTTTTT,CASSFHTDTGELFF
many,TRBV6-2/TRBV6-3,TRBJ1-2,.,TGTGCCAGCAGTTACTCCAAACAGGGAGGACGTCGTAACTATGGCTACACCTTC,CASSYSKQGGRRNYGYTF
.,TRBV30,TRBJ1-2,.,TGTGCCTGGAGGGGGCTTAACTATGGCTACACCTTC,CAWRGLNYGYTF
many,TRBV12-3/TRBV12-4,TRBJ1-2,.,TGTGCCAGCAGTTTAGATGTGACTGGCTACACCTTC,CASSLDVTGYTF
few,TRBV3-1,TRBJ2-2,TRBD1,TGTGCCAGCAGCCCGGGGACAGGGGACACCGGGGAGCTGTTTTTT,CASSPGTGDTGELFF
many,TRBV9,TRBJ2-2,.,TGTGCCAGCAGCGTAGCCGGGACCCACACCGGGGAGCTGTTTTTT,CASSVAGTHTGELFF
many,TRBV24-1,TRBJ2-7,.,TGTGCCACCAGTGACGACAGCAGGAGTCCCTACGAGCAGTACTTC,CATSDDSRSPYEQYF
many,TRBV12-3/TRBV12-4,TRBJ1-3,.,TGTGCCAGCAGTTTATGGCTTGGGATGAACTCTGGAAACACCATATATTTT,CASSLWLGMNSGNTIYF
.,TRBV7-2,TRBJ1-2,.,TGTGCCAGCAGCAATGGGGCAGAGCCAGTCTATGGCTACACCTTC,CASSNGAEPVYGYTF
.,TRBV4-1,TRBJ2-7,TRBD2,TGCGCCAGCAGCCATGGACTAGCGGGGGGAACCTACGAGCAGTACTTC,CASSHGLAGGTYEQYF
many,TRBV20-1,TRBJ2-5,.,TGCAGTCCTAATCACCGGACAGAAGAGACCCAGTACTTC,CSPNHRTEETQYF
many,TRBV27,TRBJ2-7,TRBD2,TGTGCCAGCAGGGGACTAGCGGGGAGGAACGAGCAGTACTTC,CASRGLAGRNEQYF
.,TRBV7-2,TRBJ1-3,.,TGTGCCAGCCGTGTCCGGAATGGAAACACCATATATTTT,CASRVRNGNTIYF
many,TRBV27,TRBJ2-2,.,TGTGCCAGCCGTGCCCCCGATCCCGGGGAGCTGTTTTTT,CASRAPDPGELFF